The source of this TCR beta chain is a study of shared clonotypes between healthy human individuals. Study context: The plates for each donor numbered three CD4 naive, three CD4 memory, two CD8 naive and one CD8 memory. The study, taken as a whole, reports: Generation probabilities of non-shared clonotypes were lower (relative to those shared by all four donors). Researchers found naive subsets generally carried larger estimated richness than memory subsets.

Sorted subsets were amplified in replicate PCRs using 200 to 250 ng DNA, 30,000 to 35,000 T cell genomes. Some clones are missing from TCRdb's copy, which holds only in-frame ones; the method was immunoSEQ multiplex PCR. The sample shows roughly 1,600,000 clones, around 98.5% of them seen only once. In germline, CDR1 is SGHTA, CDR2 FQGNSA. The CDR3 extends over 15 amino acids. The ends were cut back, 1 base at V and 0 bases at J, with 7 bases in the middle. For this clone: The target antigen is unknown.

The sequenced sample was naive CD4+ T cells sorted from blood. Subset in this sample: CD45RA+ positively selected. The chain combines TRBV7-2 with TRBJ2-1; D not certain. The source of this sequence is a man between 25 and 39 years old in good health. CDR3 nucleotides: TGTGCCAGCAGCTTAGGCCCAATCTCCTACAATGAGCAGTTCTTC. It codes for CASSLGPISYNEQFF.